This TCR beta chain came from a study of OX40 agonist ivuxolimab in advanced cancers. The CDR3 covers 14 residues. Germline CDR1 SGHNT, CDR2 YENEEA. The ends were cut back, 6 bases at V and 2 bases at J, with 12 bases in the middle. The method was immunoSEQ multiplex PCR; TCRdb's version includes in-frame clones alone and lacks a portion of them. The table includes around 64,000 clones, roughly 89% detected once. This rearrangement joins TRBV11-3 to TRBJ2-3, with a weak D call TRBD1 (6 bases). Source: CD4+ or CD8+ T cells sorted from blood, taken in a trial of the OX40 agonist ivuxolimab. This clonotype was sampled from an adult with an advanced solid tumor such as melanoma, head and neck, liver or kidney cancer. For the CDR3, the DNA is TGTGCCAGCAGTTCGGGACAAGACACAGATACGCAGTATTTT. This codes for CASSSGQDTDTQYF.